These 6 T cell receptor beta chains were sequenced from one sample in a study of OX40 agonist ivuxolimab in advanced cancers. TCRdb keeps only in-frame clones here, not all; method: immunoSEQ multiplex PCR. The sample lists about 60,000 clones, around nine tenths seen once, with 1.1% in the top ten. Sequencing was performed on CD4+ or CD8+ T cells sorted from blood, taken in a trial of the OX40 agonist ivuxolimab. The receptors were sampled from an adult with an advanced solid tumor such as melanoma, head and neck, liver or kidney cancer.

For the CDR3, the DNA is TGTGCCAGCACAGATGATTGGGCAGGTGAGCAGTTCTTC. Translated: CASTDDWAGEQFF. The V call is TRBV11-2, the J call TRBJ2-1; D is ambiguous. The CDR3 has 13 amino acids. V gave up 7 bases and J gave up 9 bases, with 16 bases separating them. Looked up from germline, CDR1 is SGHAT and CDR2 is FQNNGV.

The sample holds a few counts of this clone. The chain carries TRBV6-6 and TRBJ2-7; D not resolved. Trimming removed 8 bases at V and 2 bases at J, with 13 bases between. The germline V gene has CDR1 MNHNY and CDR2 SVGAGI (reference sequence). The CDR3 sequence is 13 residues long. CDR3 sequence: CASGLTSPYEQYF. As DNA, the CDR3 is TGTGCCAGCGGTTTGACTTCGCCCTACGAGCAGTACTTC.

This clone was counted a single time. The chain links TRBV2 to TRBJ1-2; 7 bases fit TRBD1. Germline assignment: CDR1 SNHLY and CDR2 FYNNEI. The CDR3 runs to 17 residues. V gave up 6 bases and J gave up 2 bases; unmatched junction bases: 15. Written as DNA, the CDR3 is TGTGCCAGCAGAAGAAGGGACAGCCTAACGGAGAACTATGGCTACACCTTC. It yields the protein CASRRRDSLTENYGYTF.

The gene calls are TRBV15 and TRBJ2-7; possibly TRBD2 for D (6 bases). The ends were cut back, 0 bases at V and 2 bases at J, with 17 bases in the middle. This CDR3 comprises 17 residues. Germline V gene sequence: CDR1 LNHNV, CDR2 YYDKDF (reference sequence). Here the CDR3 DNA reads TGTGCCACCAGCAGAGATTCTCCCGGCGGGACCGCCTACGAGCAGTACTTC. It yields the protein CATSRDSPGGTAYEQYF.

The V and J genes are TRBV7-6 and TRBJ1-3, with no clear D. CDR3 length: 14 amino acids. Trimming removed 7 bases at V and 1 base at J, with 11 bases between. Germline V gives CDR1 SGHVS, CDR2 FNYEAQ. CDR3 bases: TGTGCCAGCAAAATCGACACATCTGGAAACACCATATATTTT. Protein sequence: CASKIDTSGNTIYF. The variable domain in full, with the rest retrieved from reference TRBV7-6 and TRBJ1-3, is GAGVSQSPRYKVTKRGQDVALRCDPISGHVSLYWYRQALGQGPEFLTYFNYEAQQDKSGLPNDRFSAERPEGSISTLTIQRTEQRDSAMYRCASKIDTSGNTIYFGEGSWLTVV.

V is TRBV19 and J is TRBJ2-3; the match to TRBD2 covers 11 bases. The length of the CDR3 is 16 residues. The V and J ends lost 3 bases and 0 bases, in that order; junction bases with no gene match: 2. The germline CDR1 and CDR2 sequences are LNHDA and SQIVND (reference sequence). CDR3 DNA: TGTGCCAGTAGTATCGTAGCGGGGGGGAGCACAGATACGCAGTATTTT. Its translation is CASSIVAGGSTDTQYF.